This TCR beta chain was identified during a study of identical twins. Points from the study as a whole: Model-predicted out-of-frame TCR alpha sharing fell below observed values in monozygotic twins.

Germline-derived CDR1 and CDR2 are SGHVS and FNYEAQ. The CDR3 totals 14 residues. V shed 1 base and J 9 bases; nucleotides not matched to a gene: 6. In this sample, this clonotype turned up once. Its matching antigen is unknown. Unique molecular identifiers were in the cDNA, with template-switch universal primer binding. TCRdb reanalysed the 5' RACE reads using MiXCR and keeps one entry per CDR3 protein. The sample lists roughly 350,000 distinct CDR3 sequences, roughly 12% occurring once. The data also belong to a second study, concerning yellow fever vaccine responses in identical twins.

The origin of this receptor is a woman aged 18-29 years in good health. The sample consisted of CD8+ T cells sorted from blood. This chain connects TRBV7-6 to TRBJ2-1, with 7 nucleotides matching TRBD2. CDR3 amino acids: CASSLGLGGGEQFF. The CDR3 region has the DNA TGTGCCAGCAGCTTAGGCCTGGGCGGGGGTGAGCAGTTCTTC.